This T cell receptor (beta chain) derives from a study of T-cell memory formation after mild COVID-19. Employing constant-segment primers, 5'RACE generated TCR alpha and TCR beta cDNA libraries bearing sample barcodes and UMIs. MiXCR, applied by TCRdb to the 5' RACE reads, yields one record per CDR3 protein. The sample has roughly 600,000 distinct CDR3 sequences; roughly 18% are singletons. The sequence was collected from an adult woman who had mild COVID-19 (a few samples of this study predate the infection). Cell type and time point are not known. The sequenced sample was PBMCs or a T cell subset sorted from them (not recorded which).

The CDR3 bases are TGTGCCAGCAGCCAGGGGCTAACGGGGACGCTTGACACTGAAGCTTTCTTT. The encoded protein is CASSQGLTGTLDTEAFF. The chain recombines TRBV6-5 with TRBJ1-1, with D perhaps matching TRBD1 (6 bases). Germline V CDR1 and CDR2: MNHEY, SVGAGI. This CDR3 comprises 17 residues. V lost 6 bases, J lost 3 bases, and 23 bases lay in between.